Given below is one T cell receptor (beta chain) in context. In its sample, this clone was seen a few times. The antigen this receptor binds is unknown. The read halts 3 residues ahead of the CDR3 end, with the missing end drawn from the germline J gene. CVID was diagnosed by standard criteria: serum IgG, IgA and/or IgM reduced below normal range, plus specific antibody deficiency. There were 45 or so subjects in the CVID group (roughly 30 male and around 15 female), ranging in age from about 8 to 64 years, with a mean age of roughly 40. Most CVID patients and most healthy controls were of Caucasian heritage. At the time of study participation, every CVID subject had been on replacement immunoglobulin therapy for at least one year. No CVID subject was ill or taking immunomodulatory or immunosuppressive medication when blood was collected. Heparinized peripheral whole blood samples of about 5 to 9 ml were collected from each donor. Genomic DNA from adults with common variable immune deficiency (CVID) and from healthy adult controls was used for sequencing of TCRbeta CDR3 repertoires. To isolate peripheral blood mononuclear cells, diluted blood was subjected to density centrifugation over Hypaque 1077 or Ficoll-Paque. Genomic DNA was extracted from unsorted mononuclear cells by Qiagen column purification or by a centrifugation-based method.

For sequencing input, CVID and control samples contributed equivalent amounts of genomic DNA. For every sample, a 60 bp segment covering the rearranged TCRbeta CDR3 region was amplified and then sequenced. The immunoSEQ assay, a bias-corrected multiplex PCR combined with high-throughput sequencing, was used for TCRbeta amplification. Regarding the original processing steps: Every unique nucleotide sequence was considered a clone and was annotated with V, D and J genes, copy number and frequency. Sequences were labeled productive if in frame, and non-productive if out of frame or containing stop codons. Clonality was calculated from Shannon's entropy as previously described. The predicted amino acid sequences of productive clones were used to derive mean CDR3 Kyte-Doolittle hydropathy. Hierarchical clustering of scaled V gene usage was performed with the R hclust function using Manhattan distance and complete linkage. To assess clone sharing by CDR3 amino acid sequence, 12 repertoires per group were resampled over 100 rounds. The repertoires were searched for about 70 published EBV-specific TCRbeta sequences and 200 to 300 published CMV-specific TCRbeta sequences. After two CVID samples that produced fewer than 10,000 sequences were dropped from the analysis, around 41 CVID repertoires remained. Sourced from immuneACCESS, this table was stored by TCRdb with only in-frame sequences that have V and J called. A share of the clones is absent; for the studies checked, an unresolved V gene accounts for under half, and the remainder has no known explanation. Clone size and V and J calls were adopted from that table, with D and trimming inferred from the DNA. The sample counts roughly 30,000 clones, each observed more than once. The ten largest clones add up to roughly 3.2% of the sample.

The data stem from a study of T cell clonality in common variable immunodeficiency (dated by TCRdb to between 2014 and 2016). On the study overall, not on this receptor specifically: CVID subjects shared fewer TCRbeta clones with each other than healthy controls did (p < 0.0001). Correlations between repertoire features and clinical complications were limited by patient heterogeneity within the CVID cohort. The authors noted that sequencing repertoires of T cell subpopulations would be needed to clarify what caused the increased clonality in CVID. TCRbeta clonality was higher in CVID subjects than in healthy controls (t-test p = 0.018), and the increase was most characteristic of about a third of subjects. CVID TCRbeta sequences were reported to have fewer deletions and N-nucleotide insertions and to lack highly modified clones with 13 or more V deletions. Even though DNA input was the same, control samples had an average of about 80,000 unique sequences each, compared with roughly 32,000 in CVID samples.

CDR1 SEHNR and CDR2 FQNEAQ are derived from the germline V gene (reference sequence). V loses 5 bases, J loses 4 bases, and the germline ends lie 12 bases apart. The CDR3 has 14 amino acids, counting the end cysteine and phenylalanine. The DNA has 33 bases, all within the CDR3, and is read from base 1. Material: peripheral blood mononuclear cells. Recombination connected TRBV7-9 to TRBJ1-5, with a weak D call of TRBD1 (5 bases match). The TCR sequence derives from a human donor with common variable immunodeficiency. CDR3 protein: CASSRSEGNQPQHF. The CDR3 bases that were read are TGTGCCAGCAGCCGCAGCGAGGGGAATCAGCCC.